This T cell receptor (beta chain) derives from a study of T cell responses to AZD1222 COVID-19 vaccine. At the level of the study: Timing groups of about 4 and about 12 weeks for second doses were pooled.

Study outcomes and limitations: Clonal diversity may have been underestimated, and the donors were mostly white British, with more females than males. Just a handful of AZD1222 recipients were seropositive at baseline. Once two AZD1222 doses were given, Spike-specific TCR breadth and depth went up.

As regards this clone: Its specificity is not known.

TCRdb's copy holds only in-frame clones and misses some; the assay was immunoSEQ multiplex PCR. The data show 75,000 to 100,000 clones, with about nine tenths seen just once and 2% to 2.5% held by the top ten. Trimming removed 4 bases at V and 0 bases at J, with 15 bases between. The germline CDR1 and CDR2 sequences are SGHTA and FQGTGA. This CDR3 has 16 amino acids. The source of this sequence is an adult in good health. The chain carries TRBV7-3 and TRBJ1-1; maybe TRBD1 (6 bases). The starting material was peripheral blood, obtained on day 0 of AZD1222 vaccination. The CDR3 is CASSSQGPRLNTEAFF. CDR3 DNA sequence: TGTGCCAGCAGCTCCCAGGGGCCGAGATTGAACACTGAAGCTTTCTTT.